The clone carrying this T cell receptor beta chain was found a few times. These data belong to a study of blood T cell repertoires in COVID-19. Study at large: Acute-phase and convalescent COVID-19 samples originated in the United States, Italy and Spain. T cells, B-cell-depleted T cells, or PBMCs supplied cDNA or gDNA.

TCRdb's table, derived via immunoSEQ multiplex PCR, lists solely in-frame clones and lacks some. Among 120,000 to 150,000 clones listed, 85% to 90% were seen once. The sequenced sample was peripheral blood. This receptor was identified in a woman aged 55-69 years with active COVID-19.

The CDR3 region is CASTSFRDREDQPQHF. As DNA, the CDR3 is TGTGCCAGCACCTCCTTCCGGGACAGGGAGGATCAGCCCCAGCATTTT. J is TRBJ1-5 and V is TRBV21-1; the table's D call of TRBD1 was not tested on the DNA. TRBV21-1 is a listed pseudogene. The CDR3 length is 16 residues.